Following are 21 T cell receptor beta chains from one sample sequenced in a study of T cells expressing NK-cell markers. TCRdb reprocessed the 5' RACE reads and stores each CDR3 protein as one record, lacking DNA. Recorded for this sample: 140,000 or so distinct CDR3 sequences. Sequenced: blood T cells: a sorted CD56 or NKG2C T cell subset, CD4+ or CD8+ T cells, or bulk PBMC T cells (not recorded which). Receptors originate from a man between 18 and 35 years old in good health.

The chain joins TRBV19 to TRBJ2-1; absent DNA, TCRdb's TRBD2 call cannot be checked. CDR3 length: 14 amino acids. The germline CDR1 and CDR2 sequences are LNHDA and SQIVND (reference sequence). The chain's CDR3 is CASTRTSDNNEQFF.

This sequence joins TRBV7-9 and TRBJ2-5; the TCRdb call, TRBD2, lacks DNA for checking. The CDR3 runs to 16 residues. Germline assignment: CDR1 SEHNR and CDR2 FQNEAQ (reference sequence). The CDR3 region is CASSPDWTSGQETQYF.

The V call is TRBV5-8, the J call TRBJ2-1; TCRdb indicates TRBD1, and absent DNA this call remains unverified. CDR3 length: 11 residues. CDR1 SGHTS and CDR2 YDEGEE come from the germline V gene. The CDR3 loop reads CASSLGGTQFF.

The chain is built from TRBV5-4 and TRBJ2-1. Germline-derived CDR1 and CDR2 are SGHNT and YYREEE (reference sequence). This CDR3 has 12 residues. The CDR3 sequence is CASSLAAAEQFF.

The chain uses TRBV7-2 and TRBJ2-7; TCRdb reports TRBD1, a call that lacks DNA to check it against. Germline V gives CDR1 SGHTA, CDR2 FQGNSA. This CDR3 is 15 amino acids long. CDR3 loop: CASSLGGQGNYEQYF.

This chain uses TRBV30 with TRBJ2-1; no DNA is available, so the TRBD1 call from TCRdb remains unchecked. Per germline, CDR1 GTSNPN and CDR2 SVGIG (reference sequence). The CDR3 consists of 16 residues. The CDR3 here is CAWSHPGTAFYNEQFF.

The chain couples TRBV23-1 to TRBJ2-5; the D call of TRBD1 rests on TCRdb alone, since no DNA is present to check it. TRBV23-1 qualifies as an ORF whose function is uncertain. The CDR3 runs 16 residues. The CDR3 protein is CASSQGTGPLQETQYF.

The chain uses TRBV29-1 and TRBJ2-7; there is no DNA to check the TCRdb D call of TRBD2. Germline CDR1 and CDR2: SQVTM and ANQGSEA. The CDR3 runs 15 residues. The CDR3 reads CSVQGGSGTSYEQYF.

The V and J genes are TRBV12-5 and TRBJ1-1; the D call from TCRdb, TRBD1, cannot be confirmed without DNA. The CDR3 covers 13 residues. In germline, CDR1 is LGHNT, CDR2 FRNRAP. CDR3 protein: CASGPGGGTEAFF. Variable domain in full (rest from reference TRBV12-5 and TRBJ1-1): DARVTQTPRHKVTEMGQEVTMRCQPILGHNTVFWYRQTMMQGLELLAYFRNRAPLDDSGMPKDRFSAEMPDATLATLKIQPSEPRDSAVYFCASGPGGGTEAFFGQGTRLTVV.

This chain links TRBV14 with TRBJ2-5; absent DNA, TCRdb's TRBD2 call cannot be checked. CDR1 is SGHDN and CDR2 is FVKESK in the germline V gene. CDR3 length equals 13 residues. The CDR3 region is CASSPPSEETQYF.

V and J are TRBV5-1 and TRBJ2-1; TCRdb picks TRBD1, but there is no DNA to check that call. The CDR3 covers 14 residues. Germline CDR1 reads SGHRS; CDR2 reads YFSETQ. The CDR3 sequence is CASSLTRERDEQFF.

This CDR3 reads CASSLRAGGYEQYF. This rearrangement joins TRBV11-2 to TRBJ2-7; no DNA is available, so the TRBD2 call from TCRdb remains unchecked. This CDR3 is 14 amino acids long. CDR1 SGHAT and CDR2 FQNNGV come from the germline V gene. The whole variable domain, remainder taken from reference TRBV11-2 and TRBJ2-7, is EAGVAQSPRYKIIEKRQSVAFWCNPISGHATLYWYQQILGQGPKLLIQFQNNGVVDDSQLPKDRFSAERLKGVDSTLKIQPAKLEDSAVYLCASSLRAGGYEQYFGPGTRLTVT.

The J gene is TRBJ2-1, the V gene TRBV5-8; TCRdb proposes TRBD1, but this gene call is untestable without DNA. This CDR3 has 15 amino acids. Looked up from germline, CDR1 is SGHTS and CDR2 is YDEGEE. CDR3: CASLLVAAPYNEQFF.

The chain links TRBV12-3 or TRBV12-4 to TRBJ2-1; with no DNA, the TCRdb D assignment of TRBD2 cannot be verified. This CDR3 comprises 16 residues. The CDR3 loop reads CASSFQLAGDMNEQFF.

The chain recombines TRBV7-8 with TRBJ2-7; absent DNA, TCRdb's TRBD2 call cannot be checked. This CDR3 has 15 residues. Germline values: CDR1 SGHVS, CDR2 FQNEAQ. CDR3 protein: CASSAGTSGGYEQYF.

The chain uses TRBV7-2 and TRBJ2-5; the D call from TCRdb, TRBD2, cannot be confirmed without DNA. The CDR3 runs to 14 residues. Germline values: CDR1 SGHTA, CDR2 FQGNSA. The CDR3 loop reads CASSPRGGAETQYF.

The chain joins TRBV7-9 to TRBJ1-5; TCRdb names TRBD1, which stays unverified in the absence of DNA. CDR1 SEHNR and CDR2 FQNEAQ come from the germline V gene (reference sequence). This CDR3 has 15 residues. The CDR3 reads CASSDGTGAIQPQHF.

This sequence joins TRBV18 and TRBJ2-5; without DNA, the TCRdb call of TRBD2 cannot be checked. Germline V gives CDR1 KGHSH, CDR2 LQKENI. The CDR3 runs to 16 residues. CDR3: CASSLRGRDYQETQYF.

This sequence joins TRBV13 and TRBJ2-3; checking the TCRdb D call of TRBD1 is not possible without DNA. Germline loops: CDR1 PRHDT, CDR2 FYEKMQ (reference sequence). The CDR3 is 16 residues long. This chain's CDR3 is CASSLRDSHSTDTQYF.

The chain employs TRBV2 and TRBJ2-7. The CDR3 consists of 15 residues. Germline V CDR1 and CDR2: SNHLY, FYNNEI. CDR3: CARNRPGQGSYEQYF. The full variable domain, its missing parts supplied by reference TRBV2 and TRBJ2-7, is EPEVTQTPSHQVTQMGQEVILRCVPISNHLYFYWYRQILGQKVEFLVSFYNNEISEKSEIFDDQFSVERPDGSNFTLKIRSTKLEDSAMYFCARNRPGQGSYEQYFGPGTRLTVT.

The V call is TRBV9, the J call TRBJ2-1; with no DNA, the TCRdb D assignment of TRBD1 cannot be verified. Germline-derived CDR1 and CDR2 are SGDLS and YYNGEE. The CDR3 length is 14 residues. CDR3 region: CASTPRGGFNEQFF.